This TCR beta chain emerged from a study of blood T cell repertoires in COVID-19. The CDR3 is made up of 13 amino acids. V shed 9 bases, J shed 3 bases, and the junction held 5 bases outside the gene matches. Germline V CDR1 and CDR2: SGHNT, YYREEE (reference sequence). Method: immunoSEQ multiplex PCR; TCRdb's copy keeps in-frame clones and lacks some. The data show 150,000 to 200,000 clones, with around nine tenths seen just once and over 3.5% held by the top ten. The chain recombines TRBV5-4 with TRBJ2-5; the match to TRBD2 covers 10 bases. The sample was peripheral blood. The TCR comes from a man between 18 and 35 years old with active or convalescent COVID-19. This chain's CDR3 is CATLAGAEETQYF. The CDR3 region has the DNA TGTGCCACGCTAGCGGGAGCGGAAGAGACCCAGTACTTC.